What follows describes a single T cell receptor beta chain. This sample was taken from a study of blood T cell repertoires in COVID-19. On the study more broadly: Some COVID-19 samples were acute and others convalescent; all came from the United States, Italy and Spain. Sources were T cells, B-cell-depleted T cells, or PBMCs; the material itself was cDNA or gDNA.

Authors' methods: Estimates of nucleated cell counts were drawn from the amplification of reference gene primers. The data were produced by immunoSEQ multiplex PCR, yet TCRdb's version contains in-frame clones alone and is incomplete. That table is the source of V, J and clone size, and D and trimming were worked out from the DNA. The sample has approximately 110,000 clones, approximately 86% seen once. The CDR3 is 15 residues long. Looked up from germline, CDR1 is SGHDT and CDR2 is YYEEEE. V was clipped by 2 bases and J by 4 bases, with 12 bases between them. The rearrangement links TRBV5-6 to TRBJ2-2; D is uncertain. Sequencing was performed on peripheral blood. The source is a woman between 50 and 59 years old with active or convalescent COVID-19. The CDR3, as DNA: TGTGCCAGCAGCTTTATAATCTCAGGCACCGGGGAGCTGTTTTTT. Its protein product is CASSFIISGTGELFF.